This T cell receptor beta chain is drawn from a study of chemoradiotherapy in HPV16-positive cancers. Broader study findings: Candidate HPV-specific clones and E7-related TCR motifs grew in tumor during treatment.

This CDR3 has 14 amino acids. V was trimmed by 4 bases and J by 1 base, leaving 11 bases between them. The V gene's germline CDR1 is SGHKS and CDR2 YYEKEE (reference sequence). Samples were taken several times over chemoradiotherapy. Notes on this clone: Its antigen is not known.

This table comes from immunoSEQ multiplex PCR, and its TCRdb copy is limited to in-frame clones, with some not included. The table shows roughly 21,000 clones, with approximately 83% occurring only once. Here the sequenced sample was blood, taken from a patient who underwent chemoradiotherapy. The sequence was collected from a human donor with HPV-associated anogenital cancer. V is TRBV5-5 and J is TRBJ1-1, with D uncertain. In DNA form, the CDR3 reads TGTGCCAGCAGCCGTACCTGGGGGAACACTGAAGCTTTCTTT. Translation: CASSRTWGNTEAFF.